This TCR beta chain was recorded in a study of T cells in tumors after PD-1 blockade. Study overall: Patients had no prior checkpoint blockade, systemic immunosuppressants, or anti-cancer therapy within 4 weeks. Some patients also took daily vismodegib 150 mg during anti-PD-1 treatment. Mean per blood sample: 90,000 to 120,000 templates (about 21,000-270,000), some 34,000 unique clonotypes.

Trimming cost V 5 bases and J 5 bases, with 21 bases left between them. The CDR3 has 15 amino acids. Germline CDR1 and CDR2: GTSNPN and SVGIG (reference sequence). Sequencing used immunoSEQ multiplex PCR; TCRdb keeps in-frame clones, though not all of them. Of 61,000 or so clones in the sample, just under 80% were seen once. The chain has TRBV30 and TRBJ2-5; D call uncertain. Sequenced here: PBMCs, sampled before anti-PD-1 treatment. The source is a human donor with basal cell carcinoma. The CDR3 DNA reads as TGTGCCTGGGTCCAGACCTTAGCTTATGGGGAGACCCAGTACTTC. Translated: CAWVQTLAYGETQYF.